The T cell receptor beta chain described here comes from a study of regulatory T cells in long-lasting Graves disease. The ends were cut back, 4 bases at V and 0 bases at J, with 10 bases in the middle. The CDR3 is 15 residues long. The germline CDR1 and CDR2 sequences are SQVTM and ANQGSEA. Library construction for TCR beta used iRepertoire HTBI primers and Arm-PCR of CDR3 regions. TCRdb ran MiXCR on the multiplex PCR reads and lists one entry per CDR3 protein. The sample records about 350,000 distinct CDR3 sequences, roughly 17% being singletons. Time point here: newly diagnosed GD, antithyroid drugs for less than 3 months. Making the TCR library involved RNA that had been extracted from PBMCs. These sequences were also reported in another study, on T cells in Graves' hyperthyroidism and ophthalmopathy. From that paper: Researchers defined stable Graves' hyperthyroidism as no ophthalmopathy progression within 18 months.

V is TRBV29-1 and J is TRBJ2-6, with D hard to call. The TCR was taken from a woman between 18 and 30 years old with Graves disease. The input for sequencing was peripheral blood mononuclear cells (PBMCs), taken at new diagnosis, from a patient treated with antithyroid drugs. The CDR3, as DNA: TGCAGCGTTGGCCCCGACAACTCTGGGGCCAACGTCCTGACTTTC. It yields the protein CSVGPDNSGANVLTF.